Listed below are T cell receptor beta chains from one sample, sequenced in a study of a mutant IDH1 vaccine in newly diagnosed glioma. Clones were read by immunoSEQ multiplex PCR, and TCRdb kept only the in-frame ones, dropping some. The table records approximately 56,000 clones, over 70% of them present only once. Antigen specificity for these receptors is unknown. Sequencing used PBMCs, obtained from a glioma patient whose treatment included an IDH1 peptide vaccine. These receptors were collected from a man between 50 and 59 years old with glioma. Each CDR3 is given without its conserved first and last residue. The order of the fields is V gene, J gene, clone size, CDR3 protein. Clone size is not always given. Where it is, it says once, few, many or a class for expanded clones.

V gene: TRBV19
J gene: TRBJ2-3
clone size: NA
CDR3 protein: ATTPPGLGRDTQY

V gene: TRBV23-1
J gene: TRBJ1-2
clone size: NA
CDR3 protein: ASNGQDGIYGYT

V gene: TRBV28
J gene: TRBJ1-2
clone size: few
CDR3 protein: ASLGQNNYGYT

V gene: TRBV6-6
J gene: TRBJ2-7
clone size: NA
CDR3 protein: ASSSDMTEQY

V gene: TRBV30
J gene: TRBJ2-2
clone size: NA
CDR3 protein: AWSGTGNTGELF

V gene: TRBV2
J gene: TRBJ2-1
clone size: NA
CDR3 protein: ASSGMTNSLNEQF

V gene: TRBV2
J gene: TRBJ1-1
clone size: once
CDR3 protein: ASRIDSTEAF

V gene: TRBV19
J gene: TRBJ2-3
clone size: NA
CDR3 protein: ASSIVSGGAYNSDTQY

V gene: TRBV15
J gene: TRBJ1-2
clone size: NA
CDR3 protein: ATKTDANYGYT

V gene: TRBV30
J gene: TRBJ1-1
clone size: few
CDR3 protein: AWSPSNTEAF

V gene: TRBV5-8
J gene: TRBJ1-5
clone size: NA
CDR3 protein: ASSSSGRMSNQPQH

V gene: TRBV30
J gene: TRBJ2-1
clone size: NA
CDR3 protein: AWNQRDEQF

V gene: TRBV29-1
J gene: TRBJ1-5
clone size: NA
CDR3 protein: SVDTGVRNQPQH

V gene: TRBV2
J gene: TRBJ1-4
clone size: few
CDR3 protein: ASSRDRSDEKLF

V gene: TRBV29-1
J gene: TRBJ2-5
clone size: NA
CDR3 protein: SVGPRREETQY

V gene: TRBV4-2
J gene: TRBJ1-4
clone size: NA
CDR3 protein: ASRGPGDRGREKLF

V gene: TRBV5-1
J gene: TRBJ2-7
clone size: NA
CDR3 protein: ASSAGQGAYEQY

V gene: TRBV5-1
J gene: TRBJ1-5
clone size: NA
CDR3 protein: ASSPDTGNQPQH

V gene: TRBV9
J gene: TRBJ1-2
clone size: NA
CDR3 protein: ASSGGVGYGYT

V gene: TRBV19
J gene: TRBJ1-1
clone size: few
CDR3 protein: ASNLGRLMNTEAF

V gene: TRBV19
J gene: TRBJ1-1
clone size: once
CDR3 protein: ASSARQGNTEAF

V gene: TRBV5-1
J gene: TRBJ1-4
clone size: NA
CDR3 protein: ASSLRQGLDEKLF

V gene: TRBV5-1
J gene: TRBJ2-2
clone size: NA
CDR3 protein: ASSFPGNTGELF

V gene: TRBV18
J gene: TRBJ1-1
clone size: NA
CDR3 protein: ASTPLGATEAF

V gene: TRBV19
J gene: TRBJ1-2
clone size: NA
CDR3 protein: ASSRNYGYT

V gene: TRBV14
J gene: TRBJ1-1
clone size: NA
CDR3 protein: ASSRAGRLNTEAF

V gene: TRBV28
J gene: TRBJ2-7
clone size: few
CDR3 protein: ASSSPGQGASEQY

V gene: TRBV9
J gene: TRBJ1-3
clone size: NA
CDR3 protein: ASSPGNTIY

V gene: TRBV9
J gene: TRBJ2-3
clone size: NA
CDR3 protein: ASSLGTSGGADTQY

V gene: TRBV5-4
J gene: TRBJ2-3
clone size: NA
CDR3 protein: ASSFLVGQDTDTQY

V gene: TRBV15
J gene: TRBJ2-4
clone size: NA
CDR3 protein: ATSSTSQGVAKNIQY

V gene: TRBV19
J gene: TRBJ1-5
clone size: NA
CDR3 protein: ASSFGQRNQPQH

V gene: TRBV6-5
J gene: TRBJ2-7
clone size: NA
CDR3 protein: ATARDRAYEQY

V gene: TRBV21-1
J gene: TRBJ2-5
clone size: once
CDR3 protein: ASSGPPGEAETQY

V gene: TRBV19
J gene: TRBJ1-5
clone size: NA
CDR3 protein: ASNRQGMGNQPQH

V gene: TRBV7-2
J gene: TRBJ2-1
clone size: NA
CDR3 protein: ASSFVKGSSEQF

V gene: TRBV19
J gene: TRBJ1-1
clone size: NA
CDR3 protein: ASSIGTVNTEAF

V gene: TRBV4-2
J gene: TRBJ1-3
clone size: NA
CDR3 protein: ASSQEGGGDSRNTIY

V gene: TRBV19
J gene: TRBJ2-7
clone size: once
CDR3 protein: ASSMVSGRPSYEQY

V gene: TRBV7-2
J gene: TRBJ2-5
clone size: NA
CDR3 protein: ASSLGTSGGRTETQY

V gene: TRBV5-6
J gene: TRBJ1-4
clone size: NA
CDR3 protein: ASSLRAAEKLF

V gene: TRBV20-1
J gene: TRBJ1-2
clone size: NA
CDR3 protein: SARDLGGYT

V gene: TRBV7-2
J gene: TRBJ1-4
clone size: NA
CDR3 protein: ASSLVGGQGSLNEKLF

V gene: TRBV18
J gene: TRBJ1-2
clone size: NA
CDR3 protein: ASSQGQGNGYT

V gene: TRBV28
J gene: TRBJ1-3
clone size: NA
CDR3 protein: ASSPGQGNTIY

V gene: TRBV4-3
J gene: TRBJ2-6
clone size: NA
CDR3 protein: ASSITSSGVSGANVLT

V gene: TRBV6-5
J gene: TRBJ2-3
clone size: NA
CDR3 protein: ASSYSGTSTDTQY